The 31 T cell receptor beta chains presented below share a single source sample, sequenced in a study of blood T cell repertoires in COVID-19. TCRdb keeps only in-frame clones here, not all; method: immunoSEQ multiplex PCR. The repertoire holds 250,000 to 350,000 clones, with around 91% as singletons. Sequencing was done on a sample of PBMCs or T cells enriched from blood (not recorded which). These receptors were obtained from a young woman with acute COVID-19.

Only one count was recorded for this clone. This chain links TRBV21-1 with TRBJ1-6; the D call TRBD1 from the table was never checked on the DNA. TRBV21-1 is given as a pseudogene. The CDR3 has 17 residues. This CDR3 reads CASSKNCNRLGRSPLHF. CDR3 nucleotide sequence: TGTGCCAGCAGCAAAAATTGTAACAGGCTAGGTAGGTCACCCCTCCACTTT.

The chain links TRBV6-5 to TRBJ2-3, with 7 bases lining up with TRBD2. V gave up 2 bases and J gave up 1 base; unmatched junction bases: 6. The CDR3 is 16 amino acids. Per germline, CDR1 MNHEY and CDR2 SVGAGI. CDR3 DNA sequence: TGTGCCAGCAGTTACAGGGGAGGGGCTCGCACAGATACGCAGTATTTT. Protein product: CASSYRGGARTDTQYF.

The V gene is TRBV9, the J gene TRBJ2-6; D unclear. Germline V gene lookup returns CDR1 SGDLS and CDR2 YYNGEE. V was shortened by 4 bases and J by 1 base, with 12 bases between the two germline ends. There are 16 residues in the CDR3. The CDR3 region is CASSPTHFSGANVLTF. The CDR3 DNA reads as TGTGCCAGCAGCCCGACACACTTTTCTGGGGCCAACGTCCTGACTTTC.

This clone was seen just once. The rearrangement uses TRBV18 and TRBJ1-1; 7 bases line up with TRBD1. The CDR3 consists of 15 residues. Unmatched junction bases numbered 9, after V lost 4 bases and J lost 4 bases. Germline V gives CDR1 KGHSH, CDR2 LQKENI. Written as DNA, the CDR3 is TGTGCCAGCTCACTGGTGCAGGGGGAACCCACTGAAGCTTTCTTT. Its protein product is CASSLVQGEPTEAFF.

CDR3: CATSSNRAQPQHF. CDR3 in DNA: TGTGCCACCAGCAGCAACAGGGCTCAGCCCCAGCATTTT. V gene TRBV15 combines with J gene TRBJ1-5; possible D gene TRBD1, 6 bases. This CDR3 region has 13 residues. Germline values: CDR1 LNHNV, CDR2 YYDKDF (reference sequence). V gave up 3 bases and J gave up 6 bases, with 9 bases separating them.

The V gene is TRBV30, the J gene TRBJ1-2; 10 nucleotides match TRBD1. Germline V gives CDR1 GTSNPN, CDR2 SVGIG (reference sequence). This CDR3 has 16 amino acids. J lost 2 bases, V lost 3 bases, and 9 bases had no gene match. For the CDR3, the DNA is TGTGCCTGGAGGAACCCCGGACAGGGGGGAAACTATGGCTACACCTTC. Residues: CAWRNPGQGGNYGYTF.

The chain employs TRBV7-9 and TRBJ2-2; 11 nucleotides align to TRBD2. The trim removed 3 bases at V and 4 bases at J, leaving 7 bases unmatched. The CDR3 has 17 residues. Germline V gene data show CDR1 as SEHNR and CDR2 as FQNEAQ (reference sequence). The CDR3 DNA reads TGTGCCAGCAGCTTGGTACGGACTAGCGGGTTCACCGGGGAGCTGTTTTTT. This encodes CASSLVRTSGFTGELFF.

The V and J genes are TRBV2 and TRBJ1-5; no definite D call. Germline CDR1 SNHLY, CDR2 FYNNEI. The CDR3 sequence is 14 residues long. V shed 3 bases and J shed 0 bases, with 6 bases lying between them. CDR3 loop: CASSDNYSNQPQHF. The CDR3 DNA is TGTGCCAGCAGTGACAACTATAGCAATCAGCCCCAGCATTTT. The full variable domain, in which reference TRBV2 and TRBJ1-5 provide the parts outside the CDR3, is EPEVTQTPSHQVTQMGQEVILRCVPISNHLYFYWYRQILGQKVEFLVSFYNNEISEKSEIFDDQFSVERPDGSNFTLKIRSTKLEDSAMYFCASSDNYSNQPQHFGDGTRLSIL.

The chain combines TRBV19 with TRBJ1-1; 7 nucleotides line up with TRBD1. Germline loops: CDR1 LNHDA, CDR2 SQIVND (reference sequence). The CDR3 is 18 amino acids. Trimming removed 1 base from V and 0 bases from J; junction bases left unmatched: 11. CDR3 residues: CASSIAALEGGMNTEAFF. DNA of the CDR3: TGTGCCAGTAGTATAGCGGCCCTTGAAGGGGGCATGAACACTGAAGCTTTCTTT.

The chain has TRBV7-8 and TRBJ2-1; 10 positions agree with TRBD2. The CDR3 totals 16 residues. Germline CDR1 SGHVS, CDR2 FQNEAQ. V gave up 4 bases and J gave up 0 bases; unmatched junction bases: 3. CDR3 nucleotides: TGTGCCAGCAGCTCCCTAGCGGGAGACTCCTACAATGAGCAGTTCTTC. This encodes CASSSLAGDSYNEQFF.

The J gene is TRBJ1-2, the V gene TRBV6-5, with 7 bases that match TRBD1. The V segment lost 8 bases and the J segment 2 bases; nucleotides outside the gene matches: 2. CDR1 and CDR2 from the germline V gene are MNHEY and SVGAGI. CDR3 size: 12 residues. The CDR3 nucleotides are TGTGCCAGCCGGGACAGAAACTATGGCTACACCTTC. Residues: CASRDRNYGYTF.

The chain is built from TRBV5-6 and TRBJ1-2; 11 bases align to TRBD1. This CDR3 is built from 15 residues. The V segment lost 2 bases and the J segment 6 bases; nucleotides outside the gene matches: 6. Per the germline V gene, CDR1 is SGHDT and CDR2 is YYEEEE. The CDR3 is CASSFRDRGSNGYTF. In DNA form, the CDR3 reads TGTGCCAGCAGCTTCCGGGACAGGGGGTCGAATGGCTACACCTTC.

This rearrangement joins TRBV27 to TRBJ2-7; D might be TRBD1 (5 bases). This CDR3 is 14 amino acids long. The germline gives CDR1 MNHEY, CDR2 SMNVEV (reference sequence). Trimming took off 0 bases at V and 2 bases at J, with 8 bases between the two ends. In DNA form, the CDR3 reads TGTGCCAGCAGTTTATCAGGGGATGCCTACGAGCAGTACTTC. This codes for CASSLSGDAYEQYF.

CDR3 amino acids: CASSFSGNTGELFF. The CDR3 DNA is TGCGCCAGCAGCTTTTCAGGGAACACCGGGGAGCTGTTTTTT. The genes are TRBV5-1 and TRBJ2-2; D is uncertain. Trimming shortened V by 2 bases and J by 1 base, and 6 bases separated the two germline ends. The CDR3 length is 14 residues. In germline, CDR1 is SGHRS, CDR2 YFSETQ.

V is TRBV2 and J is TRBJ2-1; 13 bases are shared with TRBD2. Trimming removed 4 bases from V and 8 bases from J; junction bases left unmatched: 8. Germline lookup yields CDR1 SNHLY and CDR2 FYNNEI. The CDR3 runs 16 residues. The chain's CDR3 is CASSARTSGSIDEQFF. As DNA, the CDR3 is TGTGCCAGCAGTGCTCGGACTAGCGGGAGTATAGATGAGCAGTTCTTC.

The chain couples TRBV28 to TRBJ2-3, with D maybe TRBD1 (5 bases). V gave up 5 bases and J gave up 3 bases, with 21 bases separating them. The length of the CDR3 is 17 residues. The V gene's germline CDR1 is MDHEN and CDR2 SYDVKM. The CDR3 DNA reads as TGTGCCAGCAGTCTCTTAACGCCGACAGATAGGACAGATACGCAGTATTTT. Its translation: CASSLLTPTDRTDTQYF. Variable domain in full (rest from reference TRBV28 and TRBJ2-3): DVKVTQSSRYLVKRTGEKVFLECVQDMDHENMFWYRQDPGLGLRLIYFSYDVKMKEKGDIPEGYSVSREKKERFSLILESASTNQTSMYLCASSLLTPTDRTDTQYFGPGTRLTVL.

The rearrangement uses TRBV27 and TRBJ1-1, with 7 positions matching TRBD1. Germline V gene sequence: CDR1 MNHEY, CDR2 SMNVEV (reference sequence). The CDR3 is 13 amino acids. Unmatched junction bases numbered 10, after V lost 10 bases and J lost 5 bases. This CDR3 is CATQGGIGTEAFF. Here the CDR3 DNA reads TGTGCCACCCAGGGGGGAATAGGGACTGAAGCTTTCTTT.

This sequence joins TRBV4-2 and TRBJ2-7, with 13 bases that match TRBD2. The CDR3 spans 15 residues. Losses at the gene ends were 1 base for V and 4 bases for J; bases not matched to a gene: 1. The germline gives CDR1 LGHNA, CDR2 YNFKEQ. The CDR3 nucleotides read TGTGCCAGCAGCCAAGGGACTAGCGGGGGTTACGAGCAGTACTTC. This codes for CASSQGTSGGYEQYF.

J is TRBJ1-4 and V is TRBV30, with a possible D match to TRBD1 (5 bases). Germline lookup yields CDR1 GTSNPN and CDR2 SVGIG (reference sequence). Trimming cost V 7 bases and J 0 bases, with 15 bases left between them. This CDR3 is 15 amino acids long. The CDR3 loop reads CALGTGGATNEKLFF. For the CDR3, the DNA is TGTGCCTTAGGGACGGGAGGTGCAACTAATGAAAAACTGTTTTTT.

The chain recombines TRBV25-1 with TRBJ2-2, with D possibly TRBD1 on 7 matching bases. The CDR3 spans 15 residues. Germline CDR1 MGHDK, CDR2 SYGVNS. Trimming took 4 bases from V and 3 from J, leaving 12 bases between them. CDR3 loop: CASSAGGKDTGELFF. CDR3 bases: TGTGCCAGCAGTGCAGGGGGGAAGGACACCGGGGAGCTGTTTTTT. Variable domain in full (rest from reference TRBV25-1 and TRBJ2-2): EADIYQTPRYLVIGTGKKITLECSQTMGHDKMYWYQQDPGMELHLIHYSYGVNSTEKGDLSSESTVSRIRTEHFPLTLESARPSHTSQYLCASSAGGKDTGELFFGEGSRLTVL.

This clone was seen a few times. This chain uses TRBV6-5 with TRBJ1-1; D uncertain. The CDR3 has 12 residues. The V and J ends lost 2 bases and 5 bases respectively, with 6 bases between them. Germline V gene sequence: CDR1 MNHEY, CDR2 SVGAGI. The DNA of the CDR3 is TGTGCCAGCAGTTACGCCGGGACTGAAGCTTTCTTT. It yields the protein CASSYAGTEAFF.

This sequence joins TRBV28 and TRBJ1-2, with 7 positions matching TRBD1. This CDR3 has 14 residues. Germline V gives CDR1 MDHEN, CDR2 SYDVKM. V shed 7 bases, J shed 2 bases, and the junction held 7 bases outside the gene matches. The CDR3 region is CASTLGQKNYGYTF. The CDR3, as DNA: TGTGCCAGCACCTTGGGACAGAAGAACTATGGCTACACCTTC.

This clone was counted once. The chain is built from TRBV6-5 and TRBJ2-5; 8 bases agree with TRBD1. Per germline, CDR1 MNHEY and CDR2 SVGAGI. The CDR3 is 16 amino acids. Trimming at V came to 0 bases and at J to 4 bases, leaving 7 bases not matched to a gene. CDR3 in amino acids: CASSYSGTGGGETQYF. The CDR3, as DNA: TGTGCCAGCAGTTACTCGGGGACAGGAGGGGGAGAGACCCAGTACTTC.

This chain connects TRBV7-2 to TRBJ2-1, with D perhaps TRBD1 (5 bases). Germline V CDR1 and CDR2: SGHTA, FQGNSA. The CDR3 runs 17 residues. V was pared by 1 base and J by 1 base, with 14 bases between. The chain's CDR3 is CASSLDPGPTSYNEQFF. CDR3 in DNA: TGTGCCAGCAGCTTAGACCCAGGGCCTACATCCTACAATGAGCAGTTCTTC.

V gene TRBV21-1 combines with J gene TRBJ1-3; the table assigns TRBD1, which was not confirmed against the DNA. TRBV21-1 is a pseudogene. This CDR3 is 14 amino acids long. CDR3 sequence (DNA): TGTGCCAGCAGGAACAGGCTCTCTGGAAACACCATATATTTT. It translates to CASRNRLSGNTIYF.

The J gene is TRBJ2-3, the V gene TRBV24-1; D is perhaps TRBD2 (6 bases). Looked up from germline, CDR1 is KGHDR and CDR2 is SFDVKD. V was shortened by 3 bases and J by 0 bases, with 9 bases between the two germline ends. CDR3 size: 15 residues. The CDR3 spells CATSDLGGSTDTQYF. The CDR3 DNA sequence: TGTGCCACCAGTGATCTGGGGGGAAGCACAGATACGCAGTATTTT.

The chain employs TRBV7-9 and TRBJ2-5, with TRBD2 matching 8 bases. V trimming: 1 base; J trimming: 3 bases; junction bases outside the gene matches: 7. The CDR3 spans 16 residues. CDR1 is SEHNR, CDR2 FQNEAQ, per germline (reference sequence). Written as DNA, the CDR3 is TGTGCCAGCAGCTTAGAGGGGTTAGCGGGAAAAGAGACCCAGTACTTC. Its translation: CASSLEGLAGKETQYF.

About this clone itself: Other DNA sequences of this sample code for an identical CDR3. The gene calls are TRBV11-2 and TRBJ2-1, with TRBD1 identical over 9 bases. The ends lost 4 bases at V and 0 bases at J; junction bases unmatched: 10. The CDR3 has 18 residues. Per germline, CDR1 SGHAT and CDR2 FQNNGV. CDR3 nucleotide sequence: TGTGCCAGCAGCTGGACGGACAGGGGAGGGAGCTCCTACAATGAGCAGTTCTTC. Translating it yields CASSWTDRGGSSYNEQFF.

The chain uses TRBV6-2 or TRBV6-3 and TRBJ2-5; tentative D call: TRBD2 (5 bases). Deletions cut 0 bases from V and 8 bases from J, with 7 bases between. The CDR3 contains 12 residues. Germline assignment: CDR1 MNHEY and CDR2 SVGEGT. The CDR3 is CASSYSGETQYF. As DNA, the CDR3 is TGTGCCAGCAGTTACTCCGGGGAAACCCAGTACTTC.

The J gene is TRBJ2-1, the V gene TRBV21-1; the DNA was not compared with TRBD2, the D call given in the table. TRBV21-1 has pseudogene status. The CDR3 has 18 residues. The DNA for the CDR3 is TGTGCCAGCAGCAAGGGACTAGCGGGGACAATTTCCTACAATGAGCAGTTCTTC. Its protein product is CASSKGLAGTISYNEQFF.

This chain links TRBV7-9 with TRBJ2-4; 7 bases map to TRBD1. The CDR3 length is 13 residues. The ends lost 2 bases at V and 7 bases at J; junction bases unmatched: 2. Germline V gene sequence: CDR1 SEHNR, CDR2 FQNEAQ (reference sequence). Here the CDR3 DNA reads TGTGCCAGCAGCTTAATACAGGGGAACATTCAGTACTTC. Protein: CASSLIQGNIQYF.